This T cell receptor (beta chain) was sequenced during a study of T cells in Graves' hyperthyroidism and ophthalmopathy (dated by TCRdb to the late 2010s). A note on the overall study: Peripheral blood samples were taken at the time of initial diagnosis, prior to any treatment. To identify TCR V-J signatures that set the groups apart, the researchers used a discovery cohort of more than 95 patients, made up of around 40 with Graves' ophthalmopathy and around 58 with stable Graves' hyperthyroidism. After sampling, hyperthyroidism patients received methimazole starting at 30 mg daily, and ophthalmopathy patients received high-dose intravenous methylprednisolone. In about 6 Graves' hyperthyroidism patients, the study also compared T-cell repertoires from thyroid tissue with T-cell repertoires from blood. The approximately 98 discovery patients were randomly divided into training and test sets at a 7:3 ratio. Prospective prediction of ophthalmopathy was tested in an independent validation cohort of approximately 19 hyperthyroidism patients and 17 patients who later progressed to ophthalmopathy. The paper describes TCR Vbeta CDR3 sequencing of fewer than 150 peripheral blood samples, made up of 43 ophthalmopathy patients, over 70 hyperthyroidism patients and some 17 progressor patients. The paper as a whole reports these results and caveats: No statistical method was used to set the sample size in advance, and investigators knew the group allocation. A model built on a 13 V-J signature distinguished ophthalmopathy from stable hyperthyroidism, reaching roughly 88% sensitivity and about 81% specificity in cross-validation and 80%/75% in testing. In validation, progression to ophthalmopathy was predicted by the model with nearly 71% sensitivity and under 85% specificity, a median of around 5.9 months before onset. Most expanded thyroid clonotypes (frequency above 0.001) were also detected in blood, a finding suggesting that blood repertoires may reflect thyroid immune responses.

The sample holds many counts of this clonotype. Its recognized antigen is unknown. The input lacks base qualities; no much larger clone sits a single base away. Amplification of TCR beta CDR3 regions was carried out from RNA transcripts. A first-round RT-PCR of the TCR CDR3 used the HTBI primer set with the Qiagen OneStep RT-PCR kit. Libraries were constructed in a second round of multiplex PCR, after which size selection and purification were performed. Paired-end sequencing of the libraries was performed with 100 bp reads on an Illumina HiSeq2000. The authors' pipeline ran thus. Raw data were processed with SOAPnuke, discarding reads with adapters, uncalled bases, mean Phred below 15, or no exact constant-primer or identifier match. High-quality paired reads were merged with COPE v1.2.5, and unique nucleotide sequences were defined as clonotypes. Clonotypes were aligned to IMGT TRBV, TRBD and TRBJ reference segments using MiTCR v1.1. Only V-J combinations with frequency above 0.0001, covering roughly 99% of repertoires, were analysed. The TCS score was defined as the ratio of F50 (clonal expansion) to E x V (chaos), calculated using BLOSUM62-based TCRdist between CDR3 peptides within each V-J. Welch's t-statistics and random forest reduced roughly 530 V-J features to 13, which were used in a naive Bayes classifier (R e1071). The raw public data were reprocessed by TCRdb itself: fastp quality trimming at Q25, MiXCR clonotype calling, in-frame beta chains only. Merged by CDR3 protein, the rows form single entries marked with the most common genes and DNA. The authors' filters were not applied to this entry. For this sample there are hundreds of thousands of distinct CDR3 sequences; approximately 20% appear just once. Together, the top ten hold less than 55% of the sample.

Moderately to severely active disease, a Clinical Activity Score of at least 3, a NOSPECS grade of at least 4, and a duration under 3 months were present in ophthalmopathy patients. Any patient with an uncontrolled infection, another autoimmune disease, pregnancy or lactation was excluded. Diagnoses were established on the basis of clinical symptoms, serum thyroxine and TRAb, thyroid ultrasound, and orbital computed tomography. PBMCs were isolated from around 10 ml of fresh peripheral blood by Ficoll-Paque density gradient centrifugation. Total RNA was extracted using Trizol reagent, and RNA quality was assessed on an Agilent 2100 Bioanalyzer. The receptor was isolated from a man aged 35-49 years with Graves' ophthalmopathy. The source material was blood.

The nucleotide sequence is TGTGCCAGCAGCGAAGAGGGGAACACTGAAGCTTTCTTT. Protein translation: CASSEEGNTEAFF. The chain is encoded by TRBV11-3 joined to TRBJ1-1; the D gene cannot be named for sure. Cut back by 5 bases and 1 base, the V and J ends lie 8 bases apart. From the germline V gene, CDR1 is SGHNT and CDR2 is YENEEA. The CDR3 runs 13 amino acids, cysteine and phenylalanine included. Just the 39-base CDR3 DNA is kept, in frame starting at base 1.